Presented here are 14 T cell receptor beta chains from one specimen sequenced in a study of blood T cell repertoires in COVID-19. Some clones are missing from TCRdb's copy, which holds only in-frame ones; the method was immunoSEQ multiplex PCR. The sample has under 300,000 clones, 85% to 90% seen once. Material for sequencing was peripheral blood. Receptor source: a woman aged 25 to 39 with COVID-19, enrolled during active disease.

This chain uses TRBV7-2 with TRBJ1-2, with 7 bases lining up with TRBD1. Per the germline V gene, CDR1 is SGHTA and CDR2 is FQGNSA. The V gene end was trimmed by 3 bases and the J gene end by 0 bases; junction bases not matched to a gene: 1. The CDR3 is 14 amino acids. The DNA for the CDR3 is TGTGCCAGCAGCTTCGGGACAGCTAACTATGGCTACACCTTC. Amino acid sequence: CASSFGTANYGYTF.

In regard to this clone: The same CDR3 also results from other DNA sequences found in this sample. The chain carries TRBV5-4 and TRBJ2-7; D is undetermined. CDR1 is SGHNT and CDR2 is YYREEE in the germline V gene (reference sequence). With 2 bases removed from V and 2 bases from J, the gap between germline ends came to 8 bases. CDR3 length: 13 residues. The CDR3 spells CASSFGSTYEQYF. DNA of the CDR3: TGTGCCAGCAGCTTCGGTAGTACCTACGAGCAGTACTTC.

The chain has TRBV7-9 and TRBJ2-2, with D tentatively TRBD2 (5 bases). Germline V gene sequence: CDR1 SEHNR, CDR2 FQNEAQ (reference sequence). V was shortened by 4 bases and J by 5 bases, with 14 bases between the two germline ends. The length of the CDR3 is 15 residues. The CDR3 DNA follows: TGTGCCAGCAGCTACCGAGGAGGTTGGACCGGGGAGCTGTTTTTT. Translation: CASSYRGGWTGELFF.

The chain joins TRBV11-2 to TRBJ2-2; 9 positions agree with TRBD2. The CDR3 is 16 residues long. Trimming removed 1 base from V and 2 bases from J; junction bases left unmatched: 2. Germline values: CDR1 SGHAT, CDR2 FQNNGV. In DNA form, the CDR3 reads TGTGCCAGCAGCTTAGGGACTAGCGTAAACACCGGGGAGCTGTTTTTT. Translated, it gives CASSLGTSVNTGELFF.

The gene calls are TRBV18 and TRBJ2-5; no reliable D call. The germline V and J ends were trimmed by 3 bases and 2 bases, with 7 bases remaining between them. The CDR3 spans 13 residues. The germline CDR1 and CDR2 sequences are KGHSH and LQKENI. The CDR3 spells CASSPNRQETQYF. The CDR3 DNA is TGTGCCAGCTCACCGAACAGACAAGAGACCCAGTACTTC.

This clone appeared once. J is TRBJ2-5 and V is TRBV11-2, with TRBD2 matching over 7 bases. Germline CDR1 SGHAT, CDR2 FQNNGV. With 0 bases clipped from V and 7 bases from J, the junction kept 17 bases outside the gene matches. The CDR3 runs 18 residues. The CDR3 DNA reads as TGTGCCAGCAGCTTAGATCCCCTCCCTAGCGGCGGAGAGACGACCCAGTACTTC. It is translated as CASSLDPLPSGGETTQYF.

The rearrangement joins TRBV5-1 to TRBJ2-1; D possibly corresponds to TRBD1 (5 bases). The CDR3 length is 15 residues. V shed 3 bases and J shed 1 base, with 11 bases lying between them. Germline CDR1 SGHRS, CDR2 YFSETQ. The CDR3 is CASSSTDQSYNEQFF. The CDR3 DNA is TGCGCCAGCAGCTCGACAGATCAGTCCTACAATGAGCAGTTCTTC.

The rearrangement joins TRBV28 to TRBJ2-5; D is possibly TRBD2 (5 bases). There are 13 residues in the CDR3. V lost 2 bases to trimming and J lost 5 bases, with 9 bases between them. Germline CDR1 is MDHEN and CDR2 is SYDVKM. CDR3 sequence (DNA): TGTGCCAGCAGTTTACCGACGGGGGAGACCCAGTACTTC. As protein: CASSLPTGETQYF.

The chain joins TRBV30 to TRBJ2-7, with TRBD1 matching 7 bases. Germline lookup yields CDR1 GTSNPN and CDR2 SVGIG (reference sequence). This CDR3 has 14 residues. The V gene end was trimmed by 2 bases and the J gene end by 3 bases; junction bases not matched to a gene: 7. CDR3 amino acids: CAWSPLPGGYEQYF. In nucleotides, the CDR3 is TGTGCCTGGAGTCCTCTTCCAGGGGGCTACGAGCAGTACTTC.

The V and J genes are TRBV29-1 and TRBJ1-5; possible D gene TRBD1, 6 bases. The CDR3 is 13 residues long. V dropped 1 base and J dropped 4 bases, with 8 bases sitting between them. The germline gives CDR1 SQVTM, CDR2 ANQGSEA. Here the CDR3 DNA reads TGCAGCGTTGAAGTAGGGGGTAATCAGCCCCAGCATTTT. This encodes CSVEVGGNQPQHF.

V gene TRBV6-1 combines with J gene TRBJ1-5; tentatively, D is TRBD1 (5 bases). This CDR3 is 15 amino acids long. Per the germline V gene, CDR1 is MNHNS and CDR2 is SASEGT. V dropped 1 base and J dropped 5 bases, with 12 bases sitting between them. In nucleotides, the CDR3 is TGTGCCAGCAGTGAAGGGGGTGGGGCTTATCAGCCCCAGCATTTT. Its translation is CASSEGGGAYQPQHF.

The rearrangement uses TRBV24-1 and TRBJ2-3, with 14 bases aligning to TRBD2. The germline gives CDR1 KGHDR, CDR2 SFDVKD. The junction had 8 bases not matched to a gene; V was cut back by 5 bases and J by 5 bases. CDR3 size: 17 residues. In nucleotides, the CDR3 is TGTGCCACCAGTGTAAGACTAGCGGGGGGGAAGAAAGATACGCAGTATTTT. Its protein is CATSVRLAGGKKDTQYF.

The chain links TRBV24-1 to TRBJ2-7, with D tentatively TRBD2 (5 bases). Germline V CDR1 and CDR2: KGHDR, SFDVKD. Trimming took 7 bases from V and 4 from J, leaving 16 bases between them. The CDR3 consists of 14 residues. The CDR3 here is CATSPAGPGYEQYF. The CDR3 nucleotides are TGTGCCACCAGCCCCGCGGGCCCGGGGTACGAGCAGTACTTC.

The chain links TRBV7-2 to TRBJ1-2; 9 positions agree with TRBD1. CDR1 and CDR2 (germline): SGHTA, FQGNSA. The V and J ends lost 5 bases and 4 bases, in that order; junction bases with no gene match: 5. This CDR3 is built from 14 residues. The CDR3 sequence: CASSPQDRGYGYTF. The DNA for the CDR3 is TGTGCCAGCAGCCCCCAGGACAGGGGCTATGGCTACACCTTC.